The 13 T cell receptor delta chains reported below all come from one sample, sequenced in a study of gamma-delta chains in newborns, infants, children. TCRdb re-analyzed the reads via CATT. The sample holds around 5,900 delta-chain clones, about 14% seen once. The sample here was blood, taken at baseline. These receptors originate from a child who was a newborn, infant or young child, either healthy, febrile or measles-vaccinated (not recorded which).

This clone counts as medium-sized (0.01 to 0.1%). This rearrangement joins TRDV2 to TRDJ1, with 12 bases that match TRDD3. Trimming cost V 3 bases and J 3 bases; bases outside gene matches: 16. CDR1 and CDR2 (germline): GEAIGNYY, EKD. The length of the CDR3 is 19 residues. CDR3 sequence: CACDSLRGLGDTVADKLIF. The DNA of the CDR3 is TGTGCCTGTGACTCGCTTCGGGGGCTGGGGGATACGGTTGCCGATAAACTCATCTTT.

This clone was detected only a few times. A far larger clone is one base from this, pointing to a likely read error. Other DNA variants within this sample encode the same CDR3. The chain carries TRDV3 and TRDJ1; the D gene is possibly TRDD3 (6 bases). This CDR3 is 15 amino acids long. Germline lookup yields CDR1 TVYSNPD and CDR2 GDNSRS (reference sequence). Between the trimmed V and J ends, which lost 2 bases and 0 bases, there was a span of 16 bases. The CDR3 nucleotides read TGTGCCTTTGAAGGGGGAATTCCTCACACCGATAAACTCATCTTT. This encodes CAFEGGIPHTDKLIF.

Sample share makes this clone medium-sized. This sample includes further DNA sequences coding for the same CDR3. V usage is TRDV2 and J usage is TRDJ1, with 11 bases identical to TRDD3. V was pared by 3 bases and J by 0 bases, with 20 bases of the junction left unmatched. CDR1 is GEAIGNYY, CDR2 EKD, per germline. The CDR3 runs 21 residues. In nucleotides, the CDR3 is TGTGCCTGTGACCCCGTACTGGGGGATAACACCCGGAGACCGTACACCGATAAACTCATCTTT. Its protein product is CACDPVLGDNTRRPYTDKLIF.

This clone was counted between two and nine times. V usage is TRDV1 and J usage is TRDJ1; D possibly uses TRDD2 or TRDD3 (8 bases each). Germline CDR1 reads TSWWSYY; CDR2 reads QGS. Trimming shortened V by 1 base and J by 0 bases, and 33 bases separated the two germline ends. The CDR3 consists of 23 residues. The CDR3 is CALGEPTSYWGYLIIPYTDKLIF. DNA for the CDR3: TGTGCTCTTGGGGAACCAACTTCCTACTGGGGATACCTAATAATCCCTTACACCGATAAACTCATCTTT.

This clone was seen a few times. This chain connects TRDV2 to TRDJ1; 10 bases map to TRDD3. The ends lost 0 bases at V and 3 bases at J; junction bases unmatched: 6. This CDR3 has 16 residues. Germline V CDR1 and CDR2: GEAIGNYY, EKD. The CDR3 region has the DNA TGTGCCTGTGACACCTTGGGGGATACTAGGTCCGATAAACTCATCTTT. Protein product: CACDTLGDTRSDKLIF.

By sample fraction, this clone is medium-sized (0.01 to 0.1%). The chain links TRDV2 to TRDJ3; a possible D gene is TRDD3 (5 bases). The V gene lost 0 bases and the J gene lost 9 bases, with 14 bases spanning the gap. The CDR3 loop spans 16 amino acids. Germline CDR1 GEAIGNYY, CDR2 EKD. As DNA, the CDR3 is TGTGCCTGTGACACCGTTTCTCGGGGACCCACCCGACAGATGTTTTTC. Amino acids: CACDTVSRGPTRQMFF.

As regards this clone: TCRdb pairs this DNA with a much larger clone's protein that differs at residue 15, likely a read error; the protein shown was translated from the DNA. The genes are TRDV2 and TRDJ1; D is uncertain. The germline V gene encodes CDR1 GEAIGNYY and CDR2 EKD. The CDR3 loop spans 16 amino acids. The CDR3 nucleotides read TGTGCCTGTGACACCGTAGCCCTCAGTACTGAGAATAAACTCACCTTT. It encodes CACDTVALSTENKLTF.

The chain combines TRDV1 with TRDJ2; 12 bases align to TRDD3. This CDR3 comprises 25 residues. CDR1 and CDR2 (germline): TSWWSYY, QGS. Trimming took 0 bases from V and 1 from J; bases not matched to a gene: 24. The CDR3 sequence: CALGELGLAPNWGILGVVLTAQLFF. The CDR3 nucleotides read TGTGCTCTTGGGGAACTTGGTCTGGCTCCTAACTGGGGGATACTCGGTGTGGTTTTGACAGCACAACTCTTCTTT.

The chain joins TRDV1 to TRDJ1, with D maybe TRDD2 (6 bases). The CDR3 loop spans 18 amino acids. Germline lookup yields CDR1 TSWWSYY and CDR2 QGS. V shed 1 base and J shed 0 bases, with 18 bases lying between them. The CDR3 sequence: CALGEPLLRSSYTDKLIF. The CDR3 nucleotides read TGTGCTCTTGGGGAACCCCTCCTTCGGTCTTCCTACACCGATAAACTCATCTTT.

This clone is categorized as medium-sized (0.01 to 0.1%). The CDR3 is CACDQLVRDTRQMFF. The DNA of the CDR3 is TGTGCCTGTGACCAGCTAGTCCGGGACACCCGACAGATGTTTTTC. This chain links TRDV2 with TRDJ3; D is unclear. The CDR3 spans 15 residues. The germline V gene encodes CDR1 GEAIGNYY and CDR2 EKD. The germline V and J ends were trimmed by 3 bases and 5 bases, with 10 bases remaining between them.

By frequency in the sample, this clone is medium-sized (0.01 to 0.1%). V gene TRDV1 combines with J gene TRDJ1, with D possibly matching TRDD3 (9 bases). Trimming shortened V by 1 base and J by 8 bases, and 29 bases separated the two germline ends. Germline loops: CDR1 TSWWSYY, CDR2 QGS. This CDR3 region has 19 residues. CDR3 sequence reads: CALGERKGFLRPGDTKLIF. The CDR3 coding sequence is TGTGCTCTTGGGGAACGGAAAGGCTTCCTACGTCCGGGGGATACAAAACTCATCTTT.

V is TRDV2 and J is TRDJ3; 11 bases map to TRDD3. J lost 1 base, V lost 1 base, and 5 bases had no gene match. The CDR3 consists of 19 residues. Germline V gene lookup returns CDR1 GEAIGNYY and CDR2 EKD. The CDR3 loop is CACDTLGDTESWDTRQMFF. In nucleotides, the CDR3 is TGTGCCTGTGACACGCTGGGGGATACTGAGTCCTGGGACACCCGACAGATGTTTTTC.

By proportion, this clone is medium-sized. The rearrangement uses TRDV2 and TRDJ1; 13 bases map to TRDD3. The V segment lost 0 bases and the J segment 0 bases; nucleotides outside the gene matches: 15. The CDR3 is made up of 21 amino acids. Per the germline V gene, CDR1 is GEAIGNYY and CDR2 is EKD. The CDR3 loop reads CACDTLPTVLGDTPYTDKLIF. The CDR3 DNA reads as TGTGCCTGTGACACCCTTCCTACCGTACTGGGGGATACGCCGTACACCGATAAACTCATCTTT.